The 10 T cell receptor beta chains below all came from one sample that was sequenced in a study of CD8+ T cells in alopecia areata. Treatment meaning: oral pan-JAK inhibitor, 5-10 mg twice daily. Extraction and reverse transcription of RNA yielded cDNA as the sequencing template. TCRdb's table, derived via immunoSEQ multiplex PCR, lists solely in-frame clones and lacks some. The sample holds 150,000 to 200,000 clones; approximately 65% are singletons and the top ten take about 0.94%. The specimen comprised CD4+ T cells sorted from blood, sampled at week 4, from a patient treated with tofacitinib. All receptors come from a human donor with alopecia areata.

The chain uses TRBV15 and TRBJ1-2; TRBD1 agrees at 9 bases. V lost 0 bases to trimming and J lost 5 bases; unmatched junction nucleotides: 1. The CDR3 has 14 amino acids. CDR1 LNHNV and CDR2 YYDKDF come from the germline V gene (reference sequence). CDR3 nucleotide sequence: TGTGCCACCAGCAGAGACGGACAGGGGTATGGCTACACCTTC. It specifies CATSRDGQGYGYTF.

This clone has only one observation. The J gene is TRBJ1-6, the V gene TRBV6-5; D is unclear. V lost 6 bases, J lost 5 bases, and 5 bases lay in between. Germline CDR1 MNHEY, CDR2 SVGAGI. The CDR3 sequence is 12 residues long. The DNA of the CDR3 is TGTGCCAGCAGCCGCCATAATTCACCCCTCCACTTT. Amino acids: CASSRHNSPLHF.

This clone occurred a few times. This rearrangement joins TRBV18 to TRBJ2-3; TRBD2 matches 7 bases. The CDR3 totals 17 residues. Germline V lookup: CDR1 KGHSH, CDR2 LQKENI. V lost 4 bases and J lost 0; bases outside the gene matches: 10. DNA of the CDR3: TGTGCCAGCTCACGGAACGAATTGGGAGGGAGCACAGATACGCAGTATTTT. Protein product: CASSRNELGGSTDTQYF. The full variable domain, in which reference TRBV18 and TRBJ2-3 provide the parts outside the CDR3, is NAGVMQNPRHLVRRRGQEARLRCSPMKGHSHVYWYRQLPEEGLKFMVYLQKENIIDESGMPKERFSAEFPKEGPSILRIQQVVRGDSAAYFCASSRNELGGSTDTQYFGPGTRLTVL.

The chain has TRBV19 and TRBJ2-7; D remains ambiguous. CDR1 is LNHDA and CDR2 is SQIVND in the germline V gene (reference sequence). The CDR3 has 15 residues. Trimming pared 3 bases from V and 3 bases from J, leaving 15 bases between. The CDR3, as DNA: TGTGCCAGTAGTATCGACGATATAAGAGGCTACGAGCAGTACTTC. This sequence encodes CASSIDDIRGYEQYF.

The chain has TRBV29-1 and TRBJ1-5, with a tentative D call TRBD1 (6 bases). Germline assignment: CDR1 SQVTM and CDR2 ANQGSEA. Trimming took off 4 bases at V and 6 bases at J, with 13 bases between the two ends. The CDR3 consists of 13 residues. This CDR3 is CSVVAGVGQPQHF. DNA for the CDR3: TGCAGCGTTGTAGCAGGGGTAGGTCAGCCCCAGCATTTT.

The chain joins TRBV5-6 to TRBJ1-5; D is undetermined. Trimming took 0 bases from V and 2 from J, leaving 9 bases between them. The germline gives CDR1 SGHDT, CDR2 YYEEEE. The CDR3 has 15 residues. The CDR3 sequence is CASSLGARGNQPQHF. The CDR3 coding sequence is TGTGCCAGCAGCTTGGGGGCACGGGGCAATCAGCCCCAGCATTTT.

The chain is built from TRBV5-1 and TRBJ2-5, with 10 bases lining up with TRBD2. Losses at the gene ends were 1 base for V and 2 bases for J; bases not matched to a gene: 5. Per the germline V gene, CDR1 is SGHRS and CDR2 is YFSETQ. The CDR3 has 16 residues. CDR3 region: CASSLQGLALQETQYF. The CDR3 region has the DNA TGCGCCAGCAGCTTGCAGGGACTAGCGTTACAAGAGACCCAGTACTTC.

The chain joins TRBV7-2 to TRBJ2-1; possible D gene TRBD1, 5 bases. Trimming shortened V by 5 bases and J by 2 bases, and 10 bases separated the two germline ends. This CDR3 comprises 14 residues. The germline V gene has CDR1 SGHTA and CDR2 FQGNSA. CDR3 loop: CASSHRSPYNEQFF. For the CDR3, the DNA is TGTGCCAGCAGCCACAGGTCTCCCTACAATGAGCAGTTCTTC.

The chain recombines TRBV4-2 with TRBJ2-1; 10 nucleotides line up with TRBD1. V was pared by 4 bases and J by 4 bases, with 7 bases of the junction left unmatched. This CDR3 has 16 residues. Germline assignment: CDR1 LGHNA and CDR2 YNFKEQ. This chain's CDR3 is CASSPQDRGPYNEQFF. The CDR3 nucleotides read TGTGCCAGCAGCCCCCAAGACAGGGGGCCATACAATGAGCAGTTCTTC.

This clone showed up just a few times. The chain is built from TRBV5-6 and TRBJ1-2, with TRBD1 identical over 7 bases. Germline values: CDR1 SGHDT, CDR2 YYEEEE. V lost 3 bases, J lost 4 bases, and 3 bases stayed unmatched. The CDR3 spans 13 residues. CDR3 region: CASSSGQLYGYTF. The CDR3 bases are TGTGCCAGCAGCTCGGGACAGCTCTATGGCTACACCTTC.